This entry lists 22 T cell receptor beta chains sequenced from one sample in a study of blood T cell repertoires in COVID-19. Repertoires were generated with immunoSEQ multiplex PCR, while TCRdb's copy carries only in-frame clones and drops some. The sample yields approximately 450,000 clones, nearly 90% seen once. Specimen: PBMCs or T cells enriched from blood (not recorded which). All receptors derive from a woman younger than 35 with acute COVID-19.

Here the CDR3 DNA reads TGTGCCAGTAGTAGACGTAGTACAGGGGCCCAAGAGACCCAGTACTTC. Its translation is CASSRRSTGAQETQYF. V usage is TRBV19 and J usage is TRBJ2-5, with 7 nucleotides matching TRBD1. With 4 bases clipped from V and 1 base from J, the junction kept 9 bases outside the gene matches. Germline CDR1 is LNHDA and CDR2 is SQIVND (reference sequence). This CDR3 has 16 residues.

This sequence joins TRBV7-6 and TRBJ2-7; D remains unclear. Per germline, CDR1 SGHVS and CDR2 FNYEAQ. The CDR3 length is 14 residues. V dropped 5 bases and J dropped 0 bases, with 11 bases sitting between them. The CDR3 sequence: CASSTGPSSYEQYF. The CDR3 coding sequence is TGTGCCAGCAGCACGGGTCCTAGCTCCTACGAGCAGTACTTC.

V gene TRBV7-9 combines with J gene TRBJ1-2; TRBD1 is a possible D gene (6 bases). The germline V gene has CDR1 SEHNR and CDR2 FQNEAQ (reference sequence). CDR3 length: 13 residues. Deletions cut 4 bases from V and 4 bases from J, with 10 bases between. In nucleotides, the CDR3 is TGTGCCAGCAGCTCGGACAGCTTCTATGGCTACACCTTC. It encodes CASSSDSFYGYTF.

V usage is TRBV2 and J usage is TRBJ1-5, with D perhaps matching TRBD1 (5 bases). CDR3 length equals 15 residues. V was shortened by 5 bases and J by 0 bases, with 11 bases between the two germline ends. Per the germline V gene, CDR1 is SNHLY and CDR2 is FYNNEI. The CDR3 DNA is TGTGCCAGCAGTCCCGACAGTTATAGCAATCAGCCCCAGCATTTT. Encoded protein: CASSPDSYSNQPQHF.

The chain employs TRBV5-4 and TRBJ1-4, with a tentative D call TRBD1 (5 bases). The germline V gene encodes CDR1 SGHNT and CDR2 YYREEE (reference sequence). CDR3 length: 14 amino acids. V lost 1 base and J lost 4, with 8 bases in between. The CDR3 nucleotides read TGTGCCAGCAGCTTGCGGGGGAATAATGAAAAACTGTTTTTT. Encoded protein: CASSLRGNNEKLFF.

The V call is TRBV3-1 (or the pseudogene TRBV3-2), the J call TRBJ2-7; tentatively, D is TRBD1 (6 bases). Germline CDR1 reads LGHDT; CDR2 reads YNNKEL (reference sequence). V lost 4 bases and J 4 bases, leaving 23 bases between the germline ends. The CDR3 runs 17 residues. In DNA, the CDR3 is TGTGCCAGCAGCCCGAGTTTGACAGGTCCTTCTCGGTACGAGCAGTACTTC. Translating gives CASSPSLTGPSRYEQYF.

The chain uses TRBV5-4 and TRBJ2-3; 8 nucleotides match TRBD1. The CDR3 contains 17 residues. The junction had 9 bases not matched to a gene; V was cut back by 2 bases and J by 1 base. In germline, CDR1 is SGHNT, CDR2 YYREEE (reference sequence). This CDR3 reads CASSFGLNRGGTDTQYF. The CDR3 DNA sequence: TGTGCCAGCAGCTTTGGACTAAACAGGGGGGGCACAGATACGCAGTATTTT.

The chain recombines TRBV9 with TRBJ2-1, with D possibly matching TRBD2 (6 bases). The germline V gene has CDR1 SGDLS and CDR2 YYNGEE. The CDR3 sequence is 13 residues long. With 3 bases removed from V and 3 bases from J, the gap between germline ends came to 7 bases. CDR3 nucleotides: TGTGCCAGCAGCGCCGGGGGCTACAATGAGCAGTTCTTC. Protein product: CASSAGGYNEQFF.

The V and J genes are TRBV6-5 and TRBJ1-1, with TRBD1 as a possible D gene (6 bases). The ends were cut back, 6 bases at V and 4 bases at J, with 15 bases in the middle. The CDR3 contains 14 residues. Germline V gene data show CDR1 as MNHEY and CDR2 as SVGAGI. For the CDR3, the DNA is TGTGCCAGCAGATCGACAGGAGGAAGCACTGAAGCTTTCTTT. Residues: CASRSTGGSTEAFF.

The gene calls are TRBV19 and TRBJ2-6; 9 bases agree with TRBD1. The CDR3 loop spans 16 amino acids. Germline CDR1 reads LNHDA; CDR2 reads SQIVND (reference sequence). After removal of 10 bases from V and 4 bases from J, the junction contained 11 bases not matched to a gene. Here the CDR3 DNA reads TGTGCCACCTCTGGGACAGGGATAACCGGGGCCAACGTCCTGACTTTC. The encoded protein is CATSGTGITGANVLTF.

The chain joins TRBV4-1 to TRBJ1-6; 10 nucleotides match TRBD1. From germline, CDR1 is MGHRA and CDR2 YSYEKL. CDR3 length equals 15 residues. J lost 9 bases, V lost 0 bases, and 2 bases had no gene match. Written as DNA, the CDR3 is TGCGCCAGCAGCCAAGAAGACAGGGGGCTTTCACCCCTCCACTTT. Translating gives CASSQEDRGLSPLHF.

The chain has TRBV6-5 and TRBJ1-3; no definite D call. The V gene's germline CDR1 is MNHEY and CDR2 SVGAGI. This CDR3 has 13 amino acids. Trimming pared 6 bases from V and 4 bases from J, leaving 10 bases between. The CDR3 DNA reads TGTGCCAGCAGCCAGAACCGAGGAAACACCATATATTTT. Protein sequence: CASSQNRGNTIYF.

The J gene is TRBJ2-5, the V gene TRBV4-1; TRBD2 matches 12 bases. Germline lookup yields CDR1 MGHRA and CDR2 YSYEKL. The CDR3 covers 17 residues. V trimming: 1 base; J trimming: 5 bases; junction bases outside the gene matches: 8. CDR3 amino acids: CASSQGSSGGAGETQYF. The CDR3 DNA reads TGCGCCAGCAGCCAAGGCTCTAGCGGGGGGGCCGGGGAGACCCAGTACTTC.

The chain combines TRBV18 with TRBJ1-4; no reliable D call. The CDR3 is made up of 14 amino acids. V shed 1 base and J shed 7 bases, with 10 bases lying between them. Germline values: CDR1 KGHSH, CDR2 LQKENI. The CDR3 DNA reads TGTGCCAGCTCACCACGCACAGATTTTGAAAAACTGTTTTTT. Translating it yields CASSPRTDFEKLFF. Looking up the rest from reference TRBV18 and TRBJ1-4 gives the full variable domain: NAGVMQNPRHLVRRRGQEARLRCSPMKGHSHVYWYRQLPEEGLKFMVYLQKENIIDESGMPKERFSAEFPKEGPSILRIQQVVRGDSAAYFCASSPRTDFEKLFFGSGTQLSVL.

This chain connects TRBV19 to TRBJ1-1; D is possibly TRBD1 (6 bases). From germline, CDR1 is LNHDA and CDR2 SQIVND (reference sequence). Between the trimmed V and J ends, which lost 5 bases and 6 bases, there was a span of 22 bases. The CDR3 is 16 amino acids. The CDR3: CASSYINRVSFAEAFF. DNA of the CDR3: TGTGCCAGTAGTTATATAAACAGGGTATCTTTCGCTGAAGCTTTCTTT. Supplemented by reference TRBV19 and TRBJ1-1, the full variable domain reads DGGITQSPKYLFRKEGQNVTLSCEQNLNHDAMYWYRQDPGQGLRLIYYSQIVNDFQKGDIAEGYSVSREKKESFPLTVTSAQKNPTAFYLCASSYINRVSFAEAFFGQGTRLTVV.

The chain couples TRBV27 to TRBJ1-4; D gene ambiguous. The germline V gene has CDR1 MNHEY and CDR2 SMNVEV (reference sequence). The CDR3 totals 17 residues. Trimming took off 2 bases at V and 6 bases at J, with 19 bases between the two ends. The CDR3 loop reads CASSLPEDGSSDEKLFF. The CDR3 DNA sequence: TGTGCCAGCAGTTTACCAGAGGACGGGAGTTCTGATGAAAAACTGTTTTTT.

The CDR3 sequence is CASSLAWNTGELFF. CDR3 bases: TGTGCCAGCAGCTTAGCCTGGAACACCGGGGAGCTGTTTTTT. The chain couples TRBV7-2 to TRBJ2-2; D gene uncertain. The CDR3 is 14 amino acids. V was pared by 0 bases and J by 1 base, with 3 bases between. Germline CDR1 is SGHTA and CDR2 is FQGNSA.

The gene calls are TRBV11-2 and TRBJ1-5; D is unresolved. Germline V CDR1 and CDR2: SGHAT, FQNNGV. Between the trimmed V and J ends, which lost 1 base and 4 bases, there was a span of 5 bases. The CDR3 is made up of 13 amino acids. The CDR3 region has the DNA TGTGCCAGCAGCTTAGGCAGTAATCAGCCCCAGCATTTT. Translated, it gives CASSLGSNQPQHF.

The chain joins TRBV5-1 to TRBJ1-1; D is possibly TRBD1 (5 bases). CDR1 is SGHRS and CDR2 is YFSETQ in the germline V gene. The CDR3 is 14 amino acids. V lost 2 bases and J 0 bases, leaving 8 bases between the germline ends. The CDR3 sequence is CASSFGQVNTEAFF. The CDR3 DNA sequence: TGCGCCAGCAGCTTCGGACAAGTGAACACTGAAGCTTTCTTT.

This chain connects TRBV20-1 to TRBJ2-7; 8 bases map to TRBD2. Germline V gene sequence: CDR1 DFQATT, CDR2 SNEGSKA (reference sequence). The ends lost 7 bases at V and 5 bases at J; junction bases unmatched: 4. This CDR3 comprises 11 residues. CDR3 sequence reads: CSGAGGDEQYF. Here the CDR3 DNA reads TGCAGTGGCGCCGGGGGGGACGAGCAGTACTTC.

V is TRBV7-9 and J is TRBJ1-1; TRBD1 agrees at 12 bases. This CDR3 is 14 amino acids long. Losses at the gene ends were 7 bases for V and 8 bases for J; bases not matched to a gene: 8. The germline gives CDR1 SEHNR, CDR2 FQNEAQ (reference sequence). The CDR3: CASNSGQGASEAFF. Written as DNA, the CDR3 is TGTGCCAGCAACTCGGGACAGGGGGCGTCAGAAGCTTTCTTT.

The genes are TRBV29-1 and TRBJ2-2; D is undetermined. The CDR3 loop spans 14 amino acids. Germline V gene data show CDR1 as SQVTM and CDR2 as ANQGSEA. Trimming stripped 7 bases from V and 0 bases from J, with 12 bases between. CDR3 DNA sequence: TGCAGCGCTGCCGCGGTCGCGAACACCGGGGAGCTGTTTTTT. As protein: CSAAAVANTGELFF.